A single sample gave rise to the 11 T cell receptor beta chains below, sequenced in a study of control samples from healthy donors and cancer patients. Clones were read by immunoSEQ multiplex PCR, and TCRdb kept only the in-frame ones, dropping some. The sample contains some 100,000 clones, about 86% of which appear only once. The sample taken for sequencing was blood. Receptors originate from a woman in her fifties or sixties in good health.

The V call is TRBV19, the J call TRBJ1-5; D gene ambiguous. V shed 0 bases and J shed 5 bases, with 5 bases lying between them. This CDR3 region has 13 residues. The V gene's germline CDR1 is LNHDA and CDR2 SQIVND (reference sequence). The CDR3 region is CASSIDQDQPQHF. In nucleotides, the CDR3 is TGTGCCAGTAGTATAGATCAGGATCAGCCCCAGCATTTT.

V usage is TRBV23-1 and J usage is TRBJ1-4; D call uncertain. TRBV23-1 is labeled an ORF, and its function is uncertain. V was trimmed by 3 bases and J by 0 bases, leaving 8 bases between them. The CDR3 is 15 amino acids. The CDR3 protein is CASSQIQATNEKLFF. For the CDR3, the DNA is TGCGCCAGCAGTCAGATTCAAGCAACTAATGAAAAACTGTTTTTT.

The rearrangement uses TRBV6-6 and TRBJ1-1; 10 nucleotides agree with TRBD1. The CDR3 is made up of 16 amino acids. CDR1 and CDR2 (germline): MNHNY, SVGAGI (reference sequence). V dropped 5 bases and J dropped 1; count of bases not matched to a gene: 7. CDR3: CASSRGGQGRNTEAFF. CDR3 nucleotide sequence: TGTGCCAGCAGTCGAGGGGGACAGGGGAGGAACACTGAAGCTTTCTTT.

V is TRBV6-4 and J is TRBJ2-2; 15 bases agree with TRBD2. V lost 6 bases to trimming and J lost 2 bases; unmatched junction nucleotides: 4. Germline V gene data show CDR1 as MRHNA and CDR2 as SNTAGT. The CDR3 is made up of 17 amino acids. Written as DNA, the CDR3 is TGTGCCAGCAGGGGACTAGCGGGAGGACGCAACACCGGGGAGCTGTTTTTT. Encoded protein: CASRGLAGGRNTGELFF.

The CDR3 reads CASSLNRVNTEAFF. The CDR3 DNA reads as TGTGCCAGCAGTTTGAACAGGGTGAACACTGAAGCTTTCTTT. This chain links TRBV27 with TRBJ1-1, with D possibly TRBD1 on 6 matching bases. V lost 3 bases and J lost 0, with 8 bases in between. The germline V gene encodes CDR1 MNHEY and CDR2 SMNVEV (reference sequence). This CDR3 comprises 14 residues.

As to this clone: In this CDR3 the conserved last residue, phenylalanine or tryptophan, is missing, so a read error is likely. The DNA is left out, because the CDR3 cannot be placed on it with certainty; the CDR3 is given as TCRdb lists it. V usage is TRBV28 and J usage is TRBJ1-1. The germline CDR1 and CDR2 sequences are MDHEN and SYDVKM. From its first to its last residue, the CDR3 has 11 amino acids. The CDR3 loop reads CASSNAQGARR.

This clone is a singleton in its sample. The chain links TRBV28 to TRBJ2-5, with TRBD2 matching 10 bases. The germline CDR1 and CDR2 sequences are MDHEN and SYDVKM. The length of the CDR3 is 15 residues. Trimming removed 6 bases from V and 5 bases from J; junction bases left unmatched: 9. Written as DNA, the CDR3 is TGTGCCAGCAGCTACAAGCGGGGGGGCCGGGAGACCCAGTACTTC. This codes for CASSYKRGGRETQYF. The variable domain in full, completed from reference TRBV28 and TRBJ2-5, reads DVKVTQSSRYLVKRTGEKVFLECVQDMDHENMFWYRQDPGLGLRLIYFSYDVKMKEKGDIPEGYSVSREKKERFSLILESASTNQTSMYLCASSYKRGGRETQYFGPGTRLLVL.

The chain couples TRBV6-5 to TRBJ1-3; 7 positions agree with TRBD1. Germline CDR1 is MNHEY and CDR2 is SVGAGI. This CDR3 has 14 residues. The ends lost 6 bases at V and 2 bases at J; junction bases unmatched: 4. The CDR3 nucleotides read TGTGCCAGCAGCTCCGACAGGGCTGGAAACACCATATATTTT. This encodes CASSSDRAGNTIYF.

This clone is a singleton in its sample. This chain connects TRBV14 to TRBJ2-7, with D unresolved. With 2 bases removed from V and 3 bases from J, the gap between germline ends came to 8 bases. CDR1 is SGHDN and CDR2 is FVKESK in the germline V gene. The CDR3 runs to 13 residues. The DNA of the CDR3 is TGTGCCAGCAGCCAATTAAGTTACTACGAGCAGTACTTC. Encoded protein: CASSQLSYYEQYF.

V usage is TRBV9 and J usage is TRBJ2-7; maybe TRBD1 (5 bases). This CDR3 has 14 residues. V was shortened by 0 bases and J by 1 base, with 8 bases between the two germline ends. CDR1 and CDR2 from the germline V gene are SGDLS and YYNGEE. CDR3 protein: CASSVDPGSYEQYF. The CDR3 bases are TGTGCCAGCAGCGTAGATCCAGGGTCCTACGAGCAGTACTTC.

The V gene is TRBV10-3, the J gene TRBJ1-6; D may be TRBD1 (6 bases). This CDR3 has 16 residues. CDR1 ENHRY and CDR2 SYGVKD come from the germline V gene. V was trimmed by 4 bases and J by 7 bases, leaving 17 bases between them. The CDR3 spells CAISGVAGAQNSPLHF. CDR3 DNA sequence: TGTGCCATCAGTGGGGTAGCGGGGGCGCAGAATTCACCCCTCCACTTT.